Listed here are 26 T cell receptor beta chains from one sample, sequenced in a study of blood T cells in healthy people across ages. A J-beta primer mix and a sample-barcoded 5' primer were used in a second PCR of roughly 7 to 12 cycles. TCRdb independently ran MiXCR on the 5' RACE reads; one entry per CDR3 protein. The sample records approximately 780,000 distinct CDR3 sequences, around 25% being singletons. The same sample was also used in a study of T cells of mothers and their children.

The sample comprised blood. The receptor set was obtained from a boy aged 5-17 years in good health.

The rearrangement links TRBV7-2 to TRBJ1-1, with no clear D. Germline CDR1 is SGHTA and CDR2 is FQGNSA. The CDR3 has 15 amino acids. V lost 7 bases and J 2 bases, leaving 17 bases between the germline ends. The CDR3 DNA is TGTGCCAGCAAACAGAGGCACCTAGAAAACACTGAAGCTTTCTTT. Amino acid sequence: CASKQRHLENTEAFF.

This clonotype was detected only a few times. CDR3 bases: TGCGCCAGCAGCTTGGACGGGGTCCAACAAGAGACCCAGTACTTC. Its protein product is CASSLDGVQQETQYF. The chain joins TRBV5-1 to TRBJ2-5; possible D gene TRBD2, 5 bases. Per the germline V gene, CDR1 is SGHRS and CDR2 is YFSETQ. Trimming removed 0 bases at V and 2 bases at J, with 11 bases between. CDR3 size: 15 residues.

This clonotype showed up just a few times. V usage is TRBV6-2 or TRBV6-3 and J usage is TRBJ2-7, with 7 bases matching TRBD2. The germline V gene has CDR1 MNHEY and CDR2 SVGEGT. CDR3 length: 15 residues. With 6 bases clipped from V and 0 bases from J, the junction kept 8 bases outside the gene matches. The chain's CDR3 is CASRGPSGLSYEQYF. The CDR3 DNA is TGTGCCAGCAGAGGACCTAGCGGTCTCTCCTACGAGCAGTACTTC.

This clonotype was observed a single time. The CDR3 ends on some other residue instead of the conserved phenylalanine or tryptophan, so this is likely a read error. The chain recombines TRBV7-6 with TRBJ1-5; D not resolved. Germline loops: CDR1 SGHVS, CDR2 FNYEAQ. CDR3 length equals 17 residues. V dropped 5 bases and J dropped 0 bases, with 17 bases sitting between them. CDR3 DNA sequence: TGTGCCAGCAGCCCAACGGATACGGCTTATAGCAATCAGCCCCAGCATCTT. The encoded protein is CASSPTDTAYSNQPQHL.

CDR3 DNA: TGTGCCGTAGGGGGTGGCGAAAAACTGTTTTTT. Translation: CAVGGGEKLFF. The chain has TRBV7-7 and TRBJ1-4; D might be TRBD1 (6 bases). Germline lookup yields CDR1 SSHAT and CDR2 FNYEAQ (reference sequence). The CDR3 is 11 amino acids. V lost 11 bases, J lost 8 bases, and 12 bases lay in between. Combining the CDR3 with reference TRBV7-7 and TRBJ1-4 gives the whole variable domain GAGVSQSPRYKVTKRGQDVTLRCDPISSHATLYWYQQALGQGPEFLTYFNYEAQPDKSGLPSDRFSAERPEGSISTLTIQRTEQRDSAMYRCAVGGGEKLFFGSGTQLSVL.

The chain carries TRBV20-1 and TRBJ2-7; TRBD2 agrees at 7 bases. CDR3 length equals 13 residues. The germline gives CDR1 DFQATT, CDR2 SNEGSKA (reference sequence). Unmatched junction bases numbered 8, after V lost 6 bases and J lost 3 bases. The CDR3 spells CSAWDGEGYEQYF. For the CDR3, the DNA is TGCAGTGCATGGGACGGGGAGGGCTACGAGCAGTACTTC.

CDR3 residues: CASSKGDARKGNQPQHF. The DNA of the CDR3 is TGTGCCAGCAGTAAGGGGGACGCAAGGAAAGGCAATCAGCCCCAGCATTTT. The J gene is TRBJ1-5, the V gene TRBV27, with D perhaps matching TRBD1 (6 bases). The CDR3 contains 17 residues. V lost 5 bases to trimming and J lost 2 bases, with 19 bases between them. The germline V gene has CDR1 MNHEY and CDR2 SMNVEV (reference sequence).

DNA of the CDR3: TGTGCCACCCGGGGTGCTAAGGGGACTCCGGCGCAGTATTTT. Translated: CATRGAKGTPAQYF. The chain employs TRBV2 and TRBJ2-3; TRBD2 might be the D (6 bases). CDR3 size: 14 residues. From germline, CDR1 is SNHLY and CDR2 FYNNEI. V was clipped by 10 bases and J by 10 bases, with 24 bases between them.

The chain uses TRBV6-5 and TRBJ2-7, with 7 bases fitting TRBD2. This CDR3 spans 14 amino acids. The germline gives CDR1 MNHEY, CDR2 SVGAGI. The V gene end was trimmed by 2 bases and the J gene end by 3 bases; junction bases not matched to a gene: 4. As DNA, the CDR3 is TGTGCCAGCAGTTACCAGCGGGGCGTCTACGAGCAGTACTTC. Its translation: CASSYQRGVYEQYF.

The rearrangement uses TRBV10-3 and TRBJ2-2; D remains unclear. V shed 8 bases and J shed 0 bases, with 10 bases lying between them. In germline, CDR1 is ENHRY, CDR2 SYGVKD. This CDR3 is built from 14 residues. CDR3 loop: CAIGSPTNTGELFF. CDR3 coding DNA: TGTGCCATCGGTTCGCCAACGAACACCGGGGAGCTGTTTTTT.

This chain joins TRBV7-9 and TRBJ2-1; D uncertain. The CDR3 spans 16 residues. Trimming left V 5 bases short and J 6 bases short, with 20 bases between. Germline values: CDR1 SEHNR, CDR2 FQNEAQ (reference sequence). The chain's CDR3 is CASSPKVVGMGNEQFF. CDR3 bases: TGTGCCAGCAGCCCTAAGGTGGTAGGGATGGGCAATGAGCAGTTCTTC.

The chain employs TRBV6-5 and TRBJ2-5; the match to TRBD1 covers 10 bases. The DNA end favors TRBJ2-7, so the J call may be wrong. This CDR3 comprises 16 residues. The V gene's germline CDR1 is MNHEY and CDR2 SVGAGI. The CDR3 nucleotides are TGTGCCAGCAGTTACTCGTTGGGACAGGGGCCCAACGAGCAGTACTTC. Protein product: CASSYSLGQGPNEQYF.

A few counts support this clonotype. The V call is TRBV18, the J call TRBJ2-2, with TRBD2 matching over 8 bases. J gave up 4 bases and V 3 bases, and 7 bases lay outside the gene matches. The CDR3 loop spans 16 amino acids. Germline V gene data show CDR1 as KGHSH and CDR2 as LQKENI. The CDR3 is CASSPGSGGPTGELFF. The CDR3 region has the DNA TGTGCCAGCTCACCCGGATCGGGGGGGCCCACCGGGGAGCTGTTTTTT.

Regarding this clonotype: At one end, the junction sequence differs from germline, possibly due to a read error. The chain links TRBV20-1 to TRBJ2-7, with D possibly being TRBD1 (6 bases). This CDR3 is 15 amino acids long. In germline, CDR1 is DFQATT, CDR2 SNEGSKA (reference sequence). CDR3 in DNA: TGCAGTGCCAGAGACCTTACAGGGCCCTCCTACGAGCAGTACTTC. It translates to CSARDLTGPSYEQYF.

The rearrangement links TRBV6-6 to TRBJ2-5, with D hard to call. Trimming took off 6 bases at V and 7 bases at J, with 12 bases between the two ends. The CDR3 runs 12 residues. Germline CDR1 is MNHNY and CDR2 is SVGAGI (reference sequence). The CDR3 loop is CASSPGEVTQYF. The CDR3 DNA follows: TGTGCCAGCAGCCCCGGAGAGGTGACCCAGTACTTC.

The chain recombines TRBV30 with TRBJ2-5, with 7 positions matching TRBD2. The DNA end is more similar to TRBJ2-1, so the J call may be wrong. This CDR3 spans 14 amino acids. Germline-derived CDR1 and CDR2 are GTSNPN and SVGIG (reference sequence). The CDR3 DNA follows: TGTGCCTGGAATGCGGGGGACGAGGTCAATGAGCAGTTCTTC. Its translation: CAWNAGDEVNEQFF.

This clonotype was detected only a few times. The V gene is TRBV7-8, the J gene TRBJ1-3; TRBD1 matches 7 bases. The junction had 10 bases not matched to a gene; V was cut back by 5 bases and J by 9 bases. The CDR3 covers 14 residues. Looked up from germline, CDR1 is SGHVS and CDR2 is FQNEAQ. The CDR3, as DNA: TGTGCCAGCAGCCTCTTCGGACAGGTCGGCACCATATATTTT. This sequence encodes CASSLFGQVGTIYF.

The CDR3 DNA reads as TGTGCCAGCAGCTTACCCGGACAGGGGGGGAACGCGAACACTGAAGCTTTCTTT. It codes for CASSLPGQGGNANTEAFF. This sequence joins TRBV7-9 and TRBJ1-1, with 10 bases identical to TRBD1. CDR3 length: 18 residues. CDR1 and CDR2 (germline): SEHNR, FQNEAQ (reference sequence). V gave up 2 bases and J gave up 1 base; unmatched junction bases: 10.

This rearrangement joins TRBV6-6 to TRBJ2-1; 11 bases are shared with TRBD2. J was trimmed by 0 bases and V by 5 bases; bases with no gene match: 3. The CDR3 is 16 amino acids. Germline assignment: CDR1 MNHNY and CDR2 SVGAGI (reference sequence). The CDR3 loop is CASSGSGRASYNEQFF. CDR3 nucleotides: TGTGCCAGCAGTGGTAGCGGGAGGGCCTCCTACAATGAGCAGTTCTTC.

This clonotype was seen a few times. The chain carries TRBV12-1 and TRBJ1-6; the table's D call TRBD1 went unverified against the DNA. TRBV12-1 is shown as a pseudogene. This CDR3 is 15 amino acids long. The DNA of the CDR3 is TGTGCCAGCAGCTTTGCATACAGGGGGAATTCACCCCTCCACTTT. Translated, it gives CASSFAYRGNSPLHF.

V and J are TRBV3-1 and TRBJ2-3; TRBD1 is a possible D gene (6 bases). This CDR3 spans 17 amino acids. From germline, CDR1 is LGHDT and CDR2 YNNKEL (reference sequence). Trimming removed 3 bases at V and 7 bases at J, with 23 bases between. The CDR3 DNA reads TGTGCCAGCAGCCAGATGCGCTGGGGGACACCACTGAATACGCAGTATTTT. Residues: CASSQMRWGTPLNTQYF.

For the CDR3, the DNA is TGTGCCAGCAGCTTACGAAGCAGCCTGAGTGAGACCCAGTACTTC. This sequence encodes CASSLRSSLSETQYF. The rearrangement links TRBV7-9 to TRBJ2-1, with D unresolved. The J call is doubtful: the DNA matches TRBJ2-5 better. The CDR3 is 15 residues long. CDR1 and CDR2 from the germline V gene are SEHNR and FQNEAQ (reference sequence).

This clonotype was seen a handful of times. The chain joins TRBV12-3 or TRBV12-4 to TRBJ1-6, with D perhaps TRBD1 (6 bases). CDR3 length equals 15 residues. Trimming shortened V by 4 bases and J by 8 bases, and 15 bases separated the two germline ends. The DNA of the CDR3 is TGTGCCAGCAGTTGGTGGCTGACAGGAGATTCACCCCTCCACTTT. Encoded protein: CASSWWLTGDSPLHF.

This clonotype occurred a few times. This chain uses TRBV20-1 with TRBJ1-4, with unresolved D. Per germline, CDR1 DFQATT and CDR2 SNEGSKA (reference sequence). The CDR3 covers 13 residues. Trimming stripped 6 bases from V and 3 bases from J, with 11 bases between. This CDR3 is CSAAPDSNEKLFF. The CDR3 bases are TGCAGTGCCGCGCCGGATTCTAATGAAAAACTGTTTTTT.

This rearrangement joins TRBV28 to TRBJ2-5, with 7 bases lining up with TRBD1. The J segment lost 4 bases and the V segment lost 7 bases, leaving 9 bases of the junction unmatched. This CDR3 has 14 residues. Germline CDR1 is MDHEN and CDR2 is SYDVKM. The CDR3 region is CASNLETGRETQYF. The CDR3 nucleotides read TGTGCCAGCAATCTAGAGACAGGGAGAGAGACCCAGTACTTC.

The chain is built from TRBV12-3 or TRBV12-4 and TRBJ1-2; TRBD1 matches 7 bases. V lost 5 bases and J lost 4; bases outside the gene matches: 7. This CDR3 is built from 14 residues. DNA for the CDR3: TGTGCCAGCAGTAGAGGGGGCGAGGGCTATGGCTACACCTTC. Encoded protein: CASSRGGEGYGYTF.